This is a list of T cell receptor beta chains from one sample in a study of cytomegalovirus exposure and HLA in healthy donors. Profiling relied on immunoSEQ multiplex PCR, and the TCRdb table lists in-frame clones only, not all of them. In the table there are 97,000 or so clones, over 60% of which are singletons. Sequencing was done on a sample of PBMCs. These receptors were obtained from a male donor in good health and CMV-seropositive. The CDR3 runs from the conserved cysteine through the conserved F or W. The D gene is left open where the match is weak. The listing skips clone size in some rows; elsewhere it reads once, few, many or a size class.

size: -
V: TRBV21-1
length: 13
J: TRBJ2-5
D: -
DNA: TGTGCCAGCAGCAAAGCCCGTCGAGAGACCCAGTACTTC
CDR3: CASSKARRETQYF

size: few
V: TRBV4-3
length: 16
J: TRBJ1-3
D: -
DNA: TGCGCCAGCAGCCAAGATTCGAGGGCCTCTGGAAACACCATATATTTT
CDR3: CASSQDSRASGNTIYF

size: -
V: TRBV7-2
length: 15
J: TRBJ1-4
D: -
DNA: TGTGCCAGCAGCTTAGATGGGGGGGCTGGTGAAAAACTGTTTTTT
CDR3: CASSLDGGAGEKLFF

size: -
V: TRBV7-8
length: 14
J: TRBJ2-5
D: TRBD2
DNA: TGTGCCAGCAGCTTATTCGGGGGGGAAGAGACCCAGTACTTC
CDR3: CASSLFGGEETQYF

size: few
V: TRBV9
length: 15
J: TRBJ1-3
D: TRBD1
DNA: TGTGCCAGCAGCGTCACAGGGGAACCTGGAAACACCATATATTTT
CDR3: CASSVTGEPGNTIYF

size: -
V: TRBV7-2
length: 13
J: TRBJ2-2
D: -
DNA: TGTGCCAGCAGCCCCCAGGGAACCGGGGAGCTGTTTTTT
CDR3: CASSPQGTGELFF

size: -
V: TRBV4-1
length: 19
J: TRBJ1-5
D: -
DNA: TGCGCCAGCAGCCCCAACCTACAGGGAAATAGGGCCGCATATCAGCCCCAGCATTTT
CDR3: CASSPNLQGNRAAYQPQHF

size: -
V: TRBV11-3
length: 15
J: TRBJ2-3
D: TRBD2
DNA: TGTGCCAGCAGCCCCCGTAGCGGGGTTACAGATACGCAGTATTTT
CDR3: CASSPRSGVTDTQYF

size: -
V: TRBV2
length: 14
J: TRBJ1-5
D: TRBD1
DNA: TGTGCCAGCGCAACAGGGGTATTTAATCAGCCCCAGCATTTT
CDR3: CASATGVFNQPQHF

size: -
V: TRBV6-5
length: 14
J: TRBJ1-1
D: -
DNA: TGTGCCAGCAGCCAACCTTGGAGGGGCACTGAAGCTTTCTTT
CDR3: CASSQPWRGTEAFF

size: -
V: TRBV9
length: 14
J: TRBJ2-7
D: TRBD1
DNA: TGTGCCAGCAGCGCCGGGGCAGGGGGATCCGAGCAGTACTTC
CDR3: CASSAGAGGSEQYF

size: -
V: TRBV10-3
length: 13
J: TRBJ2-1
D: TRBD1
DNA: TGTGCCATCAGAGGTACAGGGGGGAATGAGCAGTTCTTC
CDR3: CAIRGTGGNEQFF

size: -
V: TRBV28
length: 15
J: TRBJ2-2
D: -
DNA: TGTGCCAGCAGCCTTACAGGTCGGGTAACCGGGGAGCTGTTTTTT
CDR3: CASSLTGRVTGELFF

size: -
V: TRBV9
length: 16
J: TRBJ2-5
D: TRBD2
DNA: TGTGCCAGCAGTCAGTGGGGGGGGGAGGGCCGGGAGACCCAGTACTTC
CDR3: CASSQWGGEGRETQYF

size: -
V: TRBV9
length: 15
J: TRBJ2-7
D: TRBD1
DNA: TGTGCCAGCAGCGTAGACTGGACAGGCTCCTACGAGCAGTACTTC
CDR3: CASSVDWTGSYEQYF

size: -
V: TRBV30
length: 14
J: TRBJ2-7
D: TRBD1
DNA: TGTGCCTGGACCCCAGGGGGTGGGTACTACGAGCAGTACTTC
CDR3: CAWTPGGGYYEQYF

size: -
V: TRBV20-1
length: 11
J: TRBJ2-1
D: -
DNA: TGCAGTGCACAAAGCTACAATGAGCAGTTCTTC
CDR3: CSAQSYNEQFF

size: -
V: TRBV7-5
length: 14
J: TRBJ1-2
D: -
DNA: TGTGCCAGAAGCTTTGACAGGGGGCTCGGGGGCTACACCTTC
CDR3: CARSFDRGLGGYTF

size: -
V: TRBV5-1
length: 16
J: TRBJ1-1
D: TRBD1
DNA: TGCGCCAGCAGGGTACAGGGGGCGCGGATGAACACTGAAGCTTTCTTT
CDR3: CASRVQGARMNTEAFF

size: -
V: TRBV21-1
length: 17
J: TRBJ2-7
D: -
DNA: TGTGCCAGCAGCAAATTAGGACTAGCGGGACAATCCTACGAGCAGTACTTC
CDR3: CASSKLGLAGQSYEQYF

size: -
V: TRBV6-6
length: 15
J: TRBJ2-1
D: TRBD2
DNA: TGTGCCAGCAGTTACCGGACTAGCGGTTTCAATGAGCAGTTCTTC
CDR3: CASSYRTSGFNEQFF

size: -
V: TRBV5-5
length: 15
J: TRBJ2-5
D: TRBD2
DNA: TGTGCCAGCAGCTTCAATCTAGCGGGGGAAGAGACCCAGTACTTC
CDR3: CASSFNLAGEETQYF

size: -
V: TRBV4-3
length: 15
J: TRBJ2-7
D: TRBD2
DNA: TGCGCCAGCAGCTATGGGACTAGCGGAACCTACGAGCAGTACTTC
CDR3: CASSYGTSGTYEQYF

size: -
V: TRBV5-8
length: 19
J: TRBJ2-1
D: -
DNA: TGTGCCAGCAGCTTGGCCTACAGGGTCGCTAGCCGGCCGCACAATGAGCAGTTCTTC
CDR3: CASSLAYRVASRPHNEQFF

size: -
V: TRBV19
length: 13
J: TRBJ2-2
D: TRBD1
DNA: TGTGCCAGCGGACAGGGGTTGTCCGGGGAGCTGTTTTTT
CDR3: CASGQGLSGELFF

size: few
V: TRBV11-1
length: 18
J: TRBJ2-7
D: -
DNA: TGTGCCAGCAGTCCATATCTCTCCGGGACTGGGACTCTCTACGAGCAGTACTTC
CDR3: CASSPYLSGTGTLYEQYF

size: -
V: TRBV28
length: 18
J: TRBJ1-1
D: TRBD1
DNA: TGTGCCAGCAGTTTATGGGTGGGCAGGGGGCTTCTAGGCACTGAAGCTTTCTTT
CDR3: CASSLWVGRGLLGTEAFF

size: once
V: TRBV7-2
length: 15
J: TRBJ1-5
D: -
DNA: TGTGCCAGCAGCCCAGAGGCAGGGGTGGATCAGCCCCAGCATTTT
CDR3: CASSPEAGVDQPQHF

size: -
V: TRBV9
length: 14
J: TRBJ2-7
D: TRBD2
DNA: TGTGCCAGCAGCGTAGCAGCGGGAACCTACGAGCAGTACTTC
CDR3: CASSVAAGTYEQYF

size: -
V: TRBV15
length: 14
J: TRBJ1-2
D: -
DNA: TGTGCCACCAGCAGAGATCTGGGGGCGGGTGGCTACACCTTC
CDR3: CATSRDLGAGGYTF

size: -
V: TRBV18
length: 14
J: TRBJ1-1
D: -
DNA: TGTGCCAGCTCAGGGGCAGCGCTGCGCACTGAAGCTTTCTTT
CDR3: CASSGAALRTEAFF

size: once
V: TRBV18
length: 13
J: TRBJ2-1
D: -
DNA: TGTGCCAGCTCACTGAGTAGTTACAATGAGCAGTTCTTC
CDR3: CASSLSSYNEQFF

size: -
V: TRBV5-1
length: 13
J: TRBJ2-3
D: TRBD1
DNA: TGCGCCAGCAGCCTGGGACAGACAGATACGCAGTATTTT
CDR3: CASSLGQTDTQYF

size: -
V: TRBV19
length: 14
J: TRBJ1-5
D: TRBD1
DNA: TGTGCCAGCGGAGGACAGGGGGGCAATCAGCCCCAGCATTTT
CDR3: CASGGQGGNQPQHF

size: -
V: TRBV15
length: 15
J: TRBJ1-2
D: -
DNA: TGTGCCACCAGCAGAGACTCAGTACCTAACTATGGCTACACCTTC
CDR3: CATSRDSVPNYGYTF

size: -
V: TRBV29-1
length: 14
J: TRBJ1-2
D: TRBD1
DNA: TGCAGCGTTGCTCGGGACAGGGGGAACTATGGCTACACCTTC
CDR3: CSVARDRGNYGYTF